One T cell receptor beta chain is described in this entry. Repertoires were generated with immunoSEQ multiplex PCR, while TCRdb's copy carries only in-frame clones and drops some. The repertoire includes 110,000 to 150,000 clones, 65% to 85% of them detected once, and about 9% sits in the top ten. This sample stems from a study of blood T cell repertoires in COVID-19. Trimming removed 10 bases from V and 5 bases from J, with 23 bases in between. Germline V gives CDR1 MNHEY, CDR2 SMNVEV (reference sequence). The CDR3 is 15 amino acids. The sequence came from a man in his forties or fifties with active or convalescent COVID-19. The rearrangement uses TRBV27 and TRBJ1-2; D is perhaps TRBD1 (6 bases). The sample consisted of peripheral blood. The CDR3 DNA reads as TGTGCCACTACAAGTTCCTTTGGGGGCGGGTATGGCTACACCTTC. Its translation: CATTSSFGGGYGYTF.